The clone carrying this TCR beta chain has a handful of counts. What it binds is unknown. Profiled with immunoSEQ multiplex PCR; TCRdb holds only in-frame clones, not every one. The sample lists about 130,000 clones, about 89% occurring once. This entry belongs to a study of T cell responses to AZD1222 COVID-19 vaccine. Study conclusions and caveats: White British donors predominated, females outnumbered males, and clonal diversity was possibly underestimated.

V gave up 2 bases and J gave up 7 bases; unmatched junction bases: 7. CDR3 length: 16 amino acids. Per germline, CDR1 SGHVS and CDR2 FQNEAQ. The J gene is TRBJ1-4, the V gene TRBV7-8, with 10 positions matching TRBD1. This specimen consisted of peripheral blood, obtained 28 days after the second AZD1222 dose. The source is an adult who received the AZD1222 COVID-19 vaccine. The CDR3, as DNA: TGTGCCAGCAGCTTATTCGGTGGACAGGGGGTTGAAAAACTGTTTTTT. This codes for CASSLFGGQGVEKLFF. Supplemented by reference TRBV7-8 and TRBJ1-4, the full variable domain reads GAGVSQSPRYKVAKRGQDVALRCDPISGHVSLFWYQQALGQGPEFLTYFQNEAQLDKSGLPSDRFFAERPEGSVSTLKIQRTQQEDSAVYLCASSLFGGQGVEKLFFGSGTQLSVL.